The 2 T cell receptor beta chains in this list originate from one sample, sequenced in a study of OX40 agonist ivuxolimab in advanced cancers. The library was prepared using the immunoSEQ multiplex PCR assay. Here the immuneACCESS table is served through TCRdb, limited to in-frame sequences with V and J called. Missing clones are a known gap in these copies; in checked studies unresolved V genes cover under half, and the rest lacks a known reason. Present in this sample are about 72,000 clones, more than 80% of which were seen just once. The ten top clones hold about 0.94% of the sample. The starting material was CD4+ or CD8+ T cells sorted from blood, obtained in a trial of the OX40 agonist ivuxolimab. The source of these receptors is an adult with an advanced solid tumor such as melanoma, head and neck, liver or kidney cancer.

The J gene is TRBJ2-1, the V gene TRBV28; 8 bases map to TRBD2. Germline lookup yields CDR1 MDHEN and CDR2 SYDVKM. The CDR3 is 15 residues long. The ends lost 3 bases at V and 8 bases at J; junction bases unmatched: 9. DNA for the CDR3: TGTGCCAGCAGTTTGCCCGGGACTAGTAGCTATGAGCAGTTCTTC. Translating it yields CASSLPGTSSYEQFF.

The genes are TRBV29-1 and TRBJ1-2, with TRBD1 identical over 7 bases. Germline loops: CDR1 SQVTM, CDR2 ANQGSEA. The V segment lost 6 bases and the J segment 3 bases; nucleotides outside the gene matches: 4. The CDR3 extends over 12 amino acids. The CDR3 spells CSVSGQHYGYTF. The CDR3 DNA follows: TGCAGCGTGTCGGGACAGCACTATGGCTACACCTTC. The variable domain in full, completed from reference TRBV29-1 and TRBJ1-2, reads SAVISQKPSRDICQRGTSLTIQCQVDSQVTMMFWYRQQPGQSLTLIATANQGSEATYESGFVIDKFPISRPNLTFSTLTVSNMSPEDSSIYLCSVSGQHYGYTFGSGTRLTVV.